A single sample gave rise to the 3 T cell receptor beta chains below, sequenced in a study of monozygotic twins with inflammatory bowel disease (dated 2019 in TCRdb). Receptor libraries were prepared by 5' RACE. Sequencing relied on an Illumina HiSeq 2500. The reads, reprocessed by TCRdb, yield one row per CDR3 protein sequence and no DNA. This sample's table contains 400,000 to 500,000 distinct CDR3 sequences. 2% to 3% of the sample is taken by the ten largest. The sequenced sample was blood. The receptors originated from a human donor with ulcerative colitis or Crohn's disease, or a healthy co-twin of an affected twin (not recorded which).

This CDR3 reads CAWSVLGFSGNTIYF. The genes are TRBV30 and TRBJ1-3. Germline-derived CDR1 and CDR2 are GTSNPN and SVGIG (reference sequence). CDR3 length: 15 amino acids.

The rearrangement joins TRBV27 to TRBJ2-4; TCRdb calls TRBD2, which cannot be checked without DNA. Per germline, CDR1 MNHEY and CDR2 SMNVEV (reference sequence). This CDR3 is 19 amino acids long. The CDR3 reads CASRPYGGAGGDAKNIQYF.

This chain connects TRBV27 to TRBJ2-7; TCRdb names TRBD1, which stays unverified in the absence of DNA. The CDR3 has 16 residues. The germline CDR1 and CDR2 sequences are MNHEY and SMNVEV (reference sequence). Here the CDR3 reads CASSLNSGTGVNEQYF.